This T cell receptor beta chain was sequenced for a study of metastatic and nonmetastatic thyroid tumors. In the study overall: A comparison of repertoires was made across blood and tumor or nodule tissue from malignant and benign thyroid patients.

As concerns this clone: Its matching antigen is unknown.

Using MiXCR, TCRdb re-called clones from the PCR reads. The sample records about 38,000 clones, about half being singletons. The CDR3 spans 13 residues. With 1 base removed from V and 5 bases from J, the gap between germline ends came to 9 bases. Germline-derived CDR1 and CDR2 are KGHSH and LQKENI. Points from the study as a whole: Reported TCR beta diversity, measured in blood and tumor, was significantly higher for malignant thyroid tumors than for benign nodules.

All patients were treatment-naive before thyroid surgery. The sequence was obtained from a male donor with papillary thyroid cancer or a benign thyroid nodule (not recorded which). Some clones in this sample may be carry-over from other donors' samples. The rearrangement links TRBV18 to TRBJ2-7, with a weak D call TRBD1 (6 bases). Sequencing input: tumor tissue. CDR3 protein: CASSPQEGDEQYF. Written as DNA, the CDR3 is TGTGCCAGCTCACCACAAGAGGGGGACGAGCAGTACTTC.